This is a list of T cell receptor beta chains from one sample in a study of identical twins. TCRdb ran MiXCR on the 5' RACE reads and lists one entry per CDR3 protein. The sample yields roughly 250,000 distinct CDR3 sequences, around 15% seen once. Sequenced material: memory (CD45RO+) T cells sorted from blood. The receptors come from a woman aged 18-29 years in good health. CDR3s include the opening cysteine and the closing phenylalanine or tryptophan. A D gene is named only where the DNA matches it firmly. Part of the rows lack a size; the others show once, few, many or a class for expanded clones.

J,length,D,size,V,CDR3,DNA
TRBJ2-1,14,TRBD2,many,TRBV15,CATTFGTPGGEQFF,TGTGCCACCACTTTCGGGACTCCGGGAGGCGAGCAGTTCTTC
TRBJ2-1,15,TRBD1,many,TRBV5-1,CASSLGDRVYNEQFF,TGCGCCAGCAGCTTGGGGGACAGGGTCTACAATGAGCAGTTCTTC
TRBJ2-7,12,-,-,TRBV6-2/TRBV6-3,CASSSLRNEQYF,TGTGCCAGCAGTTCCCTTAGGAACGAGCAGTACTTC
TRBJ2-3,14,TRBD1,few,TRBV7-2,CASGDRGHVDTQYF,TGTGCCAGCGGGGACAGGGGGCATGTAGATACGCAGTATTTT
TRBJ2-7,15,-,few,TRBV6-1,CASSRGGTATYEQYF,TGTGCCAGCAGTAGGGGCGGCACGGCCACCTACGAGCAGTACTTC
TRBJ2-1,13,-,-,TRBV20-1,CSASDMFINEQFF,TGCAGTGCCTCAGATATGTTCATCAATGAGCAGTTCTTC
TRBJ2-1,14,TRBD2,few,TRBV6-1,CASRSGGSYNEQFF,TGTGCCAGCAGGAGCGGGGGGAGCTACAATGAGCAGTTCTTC
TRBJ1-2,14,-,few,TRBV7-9,CASILDGRPHGYTF,TGTGCCAGCATCTTAGACGGGAGGCCCCATGGCTACACCTTC
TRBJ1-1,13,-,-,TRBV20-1,CSAPDYPNTEAFF,TGCAGTGCCCCTGACTACCCGAACACTGAAGCTTTCTTT
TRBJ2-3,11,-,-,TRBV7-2,CASISRDTQYF,TGTGCCAGTATCTCTCGGGATACGCAGTATTTT
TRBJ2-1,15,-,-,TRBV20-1,CSARAGGTGGFGQFF,TGCAGTGCTAGAGCCGGCGGGACCGGCGGATTCGGGCAGTTCTTC
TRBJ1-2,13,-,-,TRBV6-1,CVNRGPRADGYTF,TGTGTAAATCGCGGGCCTCGGGCGGATGGCTACACCTTC
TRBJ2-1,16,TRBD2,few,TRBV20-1,CSATLGAGGGYNEQFF,TGCAGTGCTACCCTGGGAGCGGGAGGAGGTTACAATGAGCAGTTCTTC
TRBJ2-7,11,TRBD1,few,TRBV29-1,CSVSTGDEQYF,TGCAGCGTTTCAACAGGGGACGAGCAGTACTTC
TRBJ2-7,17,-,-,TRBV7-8,CASSSRQGSGSSYEQYF,TGTGCCAGCAGCTCAAGACAGGGGAGCGGGAGCTCCTACGAGCAGTACTTC
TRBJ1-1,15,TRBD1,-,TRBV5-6,CASSRVGRGTTEAFF,TGTGCCAGCAGCCGGGTGGGCAGGGGGACCACTGAAGCTTTCTTT
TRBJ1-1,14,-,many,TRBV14,CASSQVAFPWRAFF,TGTGCCAGCAGCCAAGTTGCGTTTCCGTGGAGAGCTTTCTTT
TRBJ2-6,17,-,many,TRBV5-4,CASSFGGRGVGANVLTF,TGTGCCAGCAGCTTCGGGGGCCGAGGGGTAGGGGCCAACGTCCTGACTTTC
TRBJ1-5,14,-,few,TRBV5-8,CASSEDRPNQPQHF,TGTGCCAGCAGCGAGGACAGACCCAATCAGCCCCAGCATTTT
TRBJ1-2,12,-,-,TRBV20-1,CSASDQVYGYTF,TGCAGTGCTAGCGATCAGGTCTATGGCTACACCTTC
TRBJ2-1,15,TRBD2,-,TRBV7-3,CASSPSSGAGDEQFF,TGTGCCAGCAGCCCATCTAGCGGGGCTGGGGATGAGCAGTTCTTC
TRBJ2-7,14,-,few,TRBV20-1,CSASPVAPSYEQYF,TGCAGTGCTAGCCCCGTCGCCCCGTCCTACGAGCAGTACTTC
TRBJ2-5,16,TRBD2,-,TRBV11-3,CASSADPSGGKETQYF,TGTGCCAGCAGCGCCGACCCTAGCGGGGGGAAAGAGACCCAGTACTTC
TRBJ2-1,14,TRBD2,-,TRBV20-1,CSAPAAGGGNEQFF,TGCAGTGCCCCAGCTGCGGGAGGGGGGAATGAGCAGTTCTTC
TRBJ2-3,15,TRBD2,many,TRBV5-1,CASSFGTSGGDTQYF,TGCGCCAGCAGCTTCGGGACTAGCGGGGGGGATACGCAGTATTTT
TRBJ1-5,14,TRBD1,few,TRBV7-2,CASSPGQAAQPQHF,TGTGCCAGCAGCCCGGGACAGGCGGCTCAGCCCCAGCATTTT
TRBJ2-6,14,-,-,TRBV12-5,CASVSGSGANVLTF,TGTGCTAGTGTGTCAGGATCTGGGGCCAACGTCCTGACTTTC
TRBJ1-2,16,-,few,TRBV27,CASSPTAFRANYGYTF,TGTGCCAGCAGTCCGACAGCCTTTCGGGCTAACTATGGCTACACCTTC
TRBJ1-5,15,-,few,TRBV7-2,CASSLAPRGNQPQHF,TGTGCCAGCAGCTTAGCGCCCCGGGGCAATCAGCCCCAGCATTTT
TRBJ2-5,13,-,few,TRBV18,CASSPGYQETQYF,TGTGCCAGCTCACCTGGTTACCAAGAGACCCAGTACTTC
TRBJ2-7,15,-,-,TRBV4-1,CASSLSHGETYEQYF,TGCGCCAGCAGCCTAAGTCACGGGGAAACCTACGAGCAGTACTTC
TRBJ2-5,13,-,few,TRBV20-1,CSAVDSYQETQYF,TGCAGTGCGGTGGACAGTTACCAAGAGACCCAGTACTTC